The entry that follows covers one T cell receptor beta chain sequence. RNA was extracted and reverse transcribed into cDNA as the sequencing template. This table comes from immunoSEQ multiplex PCR, and its TCRdb copy is limited to in-frame clones, with some not included. Among approximately 82,000 clones listed, just over 50% were seen once. Researchers gathered lesional scalp punch biopsies and peripheral blood from patients with alopecia areata. These data are taken from a study of CD8+ T cells in alopecia areata. This clonotype originated in a human donor with alopecia areata. The sample consisted of NKG2D-high CD8+ T cells sorted from blood.

CDR3: CASSELAGITTDTQYF. The CDR3 nucleotides read TGTGCCAGCAGTGAACTAGCGGGTATAACCACAGATACGCAGTATTTT. The chain joins TRBV2 to TRBJ2-3; 8 bases align to TRBD2. The V gene end was trimmed by 2 bases and the J gene end by 2 bases; junction bases not matched to a gene: 6. The CDR3 contains 16 residues. Germline-derived CDR1 and CDR2 are SNHLY and FYNNEI.